This T cell receptor (beta chain) is drawn from a study of control samples from healthy donors and cancer patients. This clone was seen once. V lost 2 bases to trimming and J lost 4 bases, with 9 bases between them. Germline assignment: CDR1 MDHEN and CDR2 SYDVKM. The CDR3 totals 14 residues. The repertoire was sequenced with immunoSEQ multiplex PCR; TCRdb's copy has only in-frame clones and lacks some. Of about 85,000 clones detected, less than 90% appear once; the ten largest clones hold 7.5% to 8%. The rearrangement joins TRBV28 to TRBJ1-5; D is ambiguous. This sequence originates from a woman aged 55-70 years in good health. Sequenced sample: blood. CDR3 bases: TGTGCCAGCAGTTTAATACAGATGAATCAGCCCCAGCATTTT. Its protein product is CASSLIQMNQPQHF.